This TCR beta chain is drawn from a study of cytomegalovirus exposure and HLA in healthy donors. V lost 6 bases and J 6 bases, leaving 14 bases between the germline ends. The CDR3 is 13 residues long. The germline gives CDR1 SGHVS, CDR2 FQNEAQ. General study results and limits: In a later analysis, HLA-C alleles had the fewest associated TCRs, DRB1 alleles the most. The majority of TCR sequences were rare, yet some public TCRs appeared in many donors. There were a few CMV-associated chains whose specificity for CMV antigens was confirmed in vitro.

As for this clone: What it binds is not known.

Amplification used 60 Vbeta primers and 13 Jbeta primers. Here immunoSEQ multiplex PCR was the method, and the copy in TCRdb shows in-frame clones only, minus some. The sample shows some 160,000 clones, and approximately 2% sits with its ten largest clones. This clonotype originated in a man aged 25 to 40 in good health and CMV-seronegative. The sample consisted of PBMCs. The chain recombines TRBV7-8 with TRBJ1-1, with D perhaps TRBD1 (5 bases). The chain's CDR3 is CASSRGGYSEAFF. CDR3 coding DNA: TGTGCCAGCAGTCGGGGGGGGTACTCTGAAGCTTTCTTT.